Following are 6 T cell receptor beta chains from one sample sequenced in a study of T cell responses to AZD1222 COVID-19 vaccine. Using immunoSEQ multiplex PCR, the repertoire was profiled, and TCRdb retains in-frame clones only, with some absent. The sample lists 100,000 or so clones; around 89% were seen once. The sequenced sample was peripheral blood, obtained on day 0 of AZD1222 vaccination. Receptor source: an adult in good health.

This clone occurred a few times. This rearrangement joins TRBV28 to TRBJ1-4; 7 bases line up with TRBD1. CDR1 and CDR2 from the germline V gene are MDHEN and SYDVKM. After removal of 5 bases from V and 7 bases from J, the junction contained 10 bases not matched to a gene. The CDR3 is 15 residues long. The CDR3, as DNA: TGTGCCAGCAGTCAAGGGGGGGGACAGTTTGAAAAACTGTTTTTT. Its translation: CASSQGGGQFEKLFF.

In DNA form, the CDR3 reads TGTGCCAGTAGTAAGTTGGGGGCCACTAAAGAGACCCAGTACTTC. As protein: CASSKLGATKETQYF. This chain uses TRBV19 with TRBJ2-5, with D maybe TRBD1 (6 bases). The germline V gene encodes CDR1 LNHDA and CDR2 SQIVND (reference sequence). V was shortened by 4 bases and J by 3 bases, with 15 bases between the two germline ends. The CDR3 runs to 15 residues.

The genes are TRBV11-2 and TRBJ1-2; 7 nucleotides match TRBD1. This CDR3 contains 13 residues. The germline gives CDR1 SGHAT, CDR2 FQNNGV. With V trimmed by 4 bases and J by 5 bases, 4 bases remained unmatched. In DNA, the CDR3 is TGTGCCAGCAGCTCGGGACAGTTATATGGCTACACCTTC. It translates to CASSSGQLYGYTF. The variable domain in full, completed from reference TRBV11-2 and TRBJ1-2, reads EAGVAQSPRYKIIEKRQSVAFWCNPISGHATLYWYQQILGQGPKLLIQFQNNGVVDDSQLPKDRFSAERLKGVDSTLKIQPAKLEDSAVYLCASSSGQLYGYTFGSGTRLTVV.

The table lists this clone with a count of one. The V and J genes are TRBV12-5 and TRBJ2-1, with 11 bases lining up with TRBD2. Germline V gene data show CDR1 as LGHNT and CDR2 as FRNRAP. The V gene end was trimmed by 0 bases and the J gene end by 9 bases; junction bases not matched to a gene: 10. This CDR3 is 17 amino acids long. The CDR3 sequence: CASGLVRLAGGPTEQFF. Here the CDR3 DNA reads TGTGCTAGTGGTTTGGTACGGCTAGCGGGAGGACCCACTGAGCAGTTCTTC.

This chain uses TRBV30 with TRBJ1-3; 8 bases match TRBD1. Looked up from germline, CDR1 is GTSNPN and CDR2 is SVGIG (reference sequence). The CDR3 totals 14 residues. V shed 5 bases and J 0 bases; nucleotides not matched to a gene: 3. The CDR3 nucleotides are TGTGCCTGGGGACAGGGAAACTCTGGAAACACCATATATTTT. Translated: CAWGQGNSGNTIYF.

The chain recombines TRBV7-9 with TRBJ1-3, with D unresolved. V lost 3 bases and J lost 4, with 19 bases in between. The CDR3 length is 17 residues. Germline CDR1 SEHNR, CDR2 FQNEAQ (reference sequence). CDR3 amino acids: CASSFSILERKGNTIYF. CDR3 sequence (DNA): TGTGCCAGCAGCTTTTCGATTTTGGAACGGAAAGGAAACACCATATATTTT.